A selection of T cell receptor beta chains follows, all from one sample in a study of blood T cell repertoires in COVID-19. Only in-frame clones appear in the TCRdb table, and some are missing; sequencing was by immunoSEQ multiplex PCR. This sample has around 200,000 clones, with 80% to 85% found just once. Sequencing was done on a sample of peripheral blood. The receptors derive from a human donor in a cohort sampled during active COVID-19. The CDR3 runs from the conserved cysteine through the conserved F or W. The order of the fields is CDR3 protein, J gene, clone size, V gene. Some rows have no size entry. The others give once, few or many, or a class for an expanded clone.

CASSEVGTGTYEQYF TRBJ2-7 NA TRBV6-1
CASSGGVGGPVF TRBJ2-1 NA TRBV7-2
CASSQDASFLSYEQYF TRBJ2-7 NA TRBV4-3
CASKLGTANYGYTF TRBJ1-2 NA TRBV5-1
CASTPRGGGIVKNIQYF TRBJ2-4 NA TRBV5-5
CAWSVALNSPLHF TRBJ1-6 NA TRBV30
CASSTRTERRTEAFF TRBJ1-1 few TRBV19
CASSNPIRVGYTF TRBJ1-2 NA TRBV6-5
CASSRTSGIGTDTQYF TRBJ2-3 NA TRBV6-2/TRBV6-3
CASSTGEGPLYEQYF NA NA TRBV5-1
CASGLTDSNQPQHF TRBJ1-5 NA TRBV12-5
CASSRPGTRSGEQYF TRBJ2-7 NA TRBV6-2/TRBV6-3
CASSSDRVWTFEYF TRBJ2-4 NA TRBV11-2
CASSLALAGAIQHNEQFF TRBJ2-1 once TRBV5-8
CASSLSGGPTEAFF TRBJ1-1 NA TRBV6-6
CASRGTPNEKLFF TRBJ1-4 NA TRBV2
CASSPQGGGTEAFF TRBJ1-1 few TRBV7-9
CASSSAGTSGRKQYF TRBJ2-7 NA TRBV6-5
CASSWYTQGPYEQYF TRBJ2-7 NA TRBV6-2/TRBV6-3
CASSVGTSGSTDTQYF TRBJ2-3 NA TRBV9
CASRDRGRDTGELFF TRBJ2-2 NA TRBV6-5
CASSPPGANYGYTF TRBJ1-2 NA TRBV7-9
CASSLGLSHNEQFF TRBJ2-1 NA TRBV5-1
CASSYASGRAYF TRBJ2-7 NA TRBV6-6
CASTGQGPLSSYNEQFF TRBJ2-1 NA TRBV28
CASSLDLTTSGSYEQYF TRBJ2-7 few TRBV5-1
CASSPGTSGSWAYYEQYF TRBJ2-7 NA TRBV3-1/TRBV3-2
CASKGRDRVYNEQFF TRBJ2-1 NA TRBV2
CASSSRGAWYEQYF TRBJ2-7 once TRBV7-2
CASSTRLAVPKHEQFF TRBJ2-1 NA TRBV9
CASSRTGVGEKLFF TRBJ1-4 NA TRBV27
CASSEAGTGAYEQYF TRBJ2-7 NA TRBV6-1
CASITGGVVYEQYF TRBJ2-7 NA TRBV6-5
CSASSSGSRSGANVLTF TRBJ2-6 NA TRBV20-1
CASSPKGLAGLADTQYF TRBJ2-3 NA TRBV7-2
CASSLTGVYEKLFF TRBJ1-4 NA TRBV28
CASSPWAGGIADTQYF TRBJ2-3 NA TRBV7-2
CASSLSQGSYNEQFF TRBJ2-1 once TRBV28
CASSEVEMATEAFF TRBJ1-1 NA TRBV6-1
CASETSSYEQYF TRBJ2-7 NA TRBV28
CASSPGTDEKLFF TRBJ1-4 NA TRBV28
CRGQAVYGYTF TRBJ1-2 NA TRBV2
CASSQTSGTFSYEQYF TRBJ2-7 few TRBV18
CSATGNSPLHF TRBJ1-6 few TRBV20-1
CASSFRTSVNTGELFF TRBJ2-2 NA TRBV4-1
CASSLFRGETQYF TRBJ2-5 NA TRBV28
CASSTGMTRTDTQYF TRBJ2-3 NA TRBV6-5